These 12 T cell receptor beta chains were all obtained from the same sample, sequenced in a study of blood T cell repertoires in COVID-19. Profiled with immunoSEQ multiplex PCR; TCRdb holds only in-frame clones, not every one. The sample contains 270,000 or so clones, about 87% of which appear only once. The specimen was PBMCs or T cells enriched from blood (not recorded which). The receptors were sampled from a woman aged 40 to 50 with acute COVID-19.

J is TRBJ1-5 and V is TRBV2; 8 bases map to TRBD1. This CDR3 has 13 residues. V lost 8 bases and J lost 5; bases outside the gene matches: 5. Germline loops: CDR1 SNHLY, CDR2 FYNNEI. As DNA, the CDR3 is TGTGCCAGCGTGGGACAGGTGTATCAGCCCCAGCATTTT. Translated: CASVGQVYQPQHF.

A single count supports this clone. The J gene is TRBJ2-5, the V gene TRBV4-1; TRBD1 matches at 7 bases. The junction had 6 bases not matched to a gene; V was cut back by 0 bases and J by 2 bases. CDR1 and CDR2 (germline): MGHRA, YSYEKL. This CDR3 is built from 16 residues. This CDR3 is CASSQDPPGQQETQYF. The CDR3 DNA reads TGCGCCAGCAGCCAAGATCCCCCGGGACAGCAAGAGACCCAGTACTTC.

Regarding this clone: The limits of the CDR3 on the DNA are not certain, so only TCRdb's listed CDR3 is given. The gene calls are TRBV7-9 and TRBJ2-2; TRBD2, the table's D call, was not compared with the DNA. The CDR3 totals 13 residues, both ends included. CDR1 and CDR2 (germline): SEHNR, FQNEAQ (reference sequence). CDR3 residues: CASSPFGAGELFF.

The rearrangement links TRBV24-1 to TRBJ1-1; the D gene is possibly TRBD1 (5 bases). The CDR3 is 16 residues long. V lost 9 bases to trimming and J lost 11 bases, with 30 bases between them. Germline CDR1 is KGHDR and CDR2 is SFDVKD. The CDR3 here is CATDRKVGGLNRLAFF. The CDR3 DNA sequence: TGTGCCACCGATCGGAAAGTCGGGGGACTCAATAGATTGGCTTTCTTT.

V is TRBV9 and J is TRBJ2-1; 14 bases are a match to TRBD2. Germline lookup yields CDR1 SGDLS and CDR2 YYNGEE. The V segment lost 0 bases and the J segment 6 bases; nucleotides outside the gene matches: 11. The CDR3 consists of 19 residues. CDR3 DNA sequence: TGTGCCAGCAGCGTAGAAAGCGGGACTAGCGGGAGTGGGGTCAATGAGCAGTTCTTC. Translated, it gives CASSVESGTSGSGVNEQFF.

There are a few counts of this clone. Written as DNA, the CDR3 is TGCGCCAGCAGCCAAGAATCTAGGTCACTACTTTATGGCTACACCTTC. Protein sequence: CASSQESRSLLYGYTF. V is TRBV4-3 and J is TRBJ1-2; D gene uncertain. CDR1 is LGHNA, CDR2 YSLEER, per germline. V shed 0 bases and J shed 5 bases, with 16 bases lying between them. The CDR3 extends over 16 amino acids.

This rearrangement joins TRBV24-1 to TRBJ2-1; D remains unclear. In germline, CDR1 is KGHDR, CDR2 SFDVKD. CDR3 length: 12 residues. Trimming took off 5 bases at V and 3 bases at J, with 4 bases between the two ends. The CDR3 is CATSAVYNEQFF. The DNA for the CDR3 is TGTGCCACCAGTGCAGTCTACAATGAGCAGTTCTTC.

The gene calls are TRBV28 and TRBJ1-5; 7 nucleotides align to TRBD1. The CDR3 has 15 residues. Germline CDR1 is MDHEN and CDR2 is SYDVKM. The V segment lost 5 bases and the J segment 6 bases; nucleotides outside the gene matches: 10. In DNA form, the CDR3 reads TGTGCCAGCAGTACAACAGGGGTTGGTGGTCAGCCCCAGCATTTT. Translation: CASSTTGVGGQPQHF.

This chain uses TRBV10-3 with TRBJ1-1; D is perhaps TRBD1 (5 bases). The CDR3 loop spans 14 amino acids. The V and J ends lost 4 bases and 5 bases respectively, with 14 bases between them. From germline, CDR1 is ENHRY and CDR2 SYGVKD. DNA for the CDR3: TGTGCCATCAGTGGGCAGGGTGGTGGGACTGAAGCTTTCTTT. This translates into CAISGQGGGTEAFF.

This clone was counted a single time. V usage is TRBV24-1 and J usage is TRBJ2-3; a weak D match, TRBD1 (5 bases). The CDR3 loop spans 15 amino acids. V was pared by 2 bases and J by 5 bases, with 13 bases between. Germline V gene sequence: CDR1 KGHDR, CDR2 SFDVKD. The CDR3: CATSDSTQGLDTQYF. Written as DNA, the CDR3 is TGTGCCACCAGTGATTCAACCCAGGGCCTAGATACGCAGTATTTT.

The V and J genes are TRBV5-1 and TRBJ1-5, with no clear D. Trimming removed 0 bases from V and 7 bases from J, with 11 bases in between. This CDR3 has 14 amino acids. Germline values: CDR1 SGHRS, CDR2 YFSETQ. CDR3 DNA sequence: TGCGCCAGCAGCTTGGGCCCGGAGCGACAGCCCCAGCATTTT. Its protein is CASSLGPERQPQHF. Full variable domain (missing parts from reference TRBV5-1 and TRBJ1-5): KAGVTQTPRYLIKTRGQQVTLSCSPISGHRSVSWYQQTPGQGLQFLFEYFSETQRNKGNFPGRFSGRQFSNSRSEMNVSTLELGDSALYLCASSLGPERQPQHFGDGTRLSIL.

This chain links TRBV4-1 with TRBJ1-2, with D perhaps matching TRBD1 (5 bases). The CDR3 has 16 residues. The V end lost 2 bases, the J end lost 5 bases, and 18 bases lay between the germline ends. CDR1 is MGHRA, CDR2 YSYEKL, per germline. The CDR3 protein is CASSQPSRGNGYGYTF. CDR3 bases: TGCGCCAGCAGCCAACCTAGCCGGGGGAACGGATATGGCTACACCTTC.